This TCR beta chain was profiled in a study of OX40 agonist ivuxolimab in advanced cancers. Study in general: Every 2 weeks, patients got intravenous ivuxolimab at one of six dose levels (0.01-10 mg/kg). Study-level points and caveats: The study observed clonal expansion of CD4+ and CD8+ blood T cells by week 6 at 0.1 to 3.0 mg/kg. Partial responders receiving 0.1-3.0 mg/kg showed among the lowest clonal expansion. Normalized T-cell clonal expansion was also low in some nonresponders.

On this clone itself: The antigen is unknown.

Clones were sequenced by immunoSEQ multiplex PCR, and TCRdb holds only the in-frame ones, with some missing. This table has about 110,000 clones, more than 85% appearing once. The CDR3 is 15 amino acids. The germline CDR1 and CDR2 sequences are LNHDA and SQIVND (reference sequence). The trim removed 6 bases at V and 2 bases at J, leaving 6 bases unmatched. This material consisted of CD4+ or CD8+ T cells sorted from blood, taken in a trial of the OX40 agonist ivuxolimab. The chain combines TRBV19 with TRBJ2-7; 11 bases line up with TRBD2. The sequence came from an adult with an advanced solid tumor such as melanoma, head and neck, liver or kidney cancer. CDR3 protein: CASSQGGLAAYEQYF. The CDR3 nucleotides read TGTGCCAGTAGCCAGGGGGGACTAGCGGCCTACGAGCAGTACTTC.